The rows below give T cell receptor beta chains drawn from one sample of a study of PD-1 blockade in classical Hodgkin lymphoma. Method: immunoSEQ multiplex PCR; TCRdb's copy keeps in-frame clones and lacks some. The sample lists around 20,000 clones, about 80% occurring once. This specimen consisted of peripheral blood mononuclear cells (PBMCs), obtained before the fourth cycle of nivolumab. The receptors originated from a human donor with classical Hodgkin lymphoma. CDR3s leave out the opening cysteine and the closing phenylalanine or tryptophan.

J,V,CDR3
TRBJ1-1,TRBV30,AWSVLGGNTEAF
TRBJ2-3,TRBV7-2,ASSLGSGRVGTDTQY
TRBJ1-5,TRBV28,ASSELSNQPQH
TRBJ1-3,TRBV28,ASIPLGADGNTIY
TRBJ2-2,TRBV19,ASSIRPTTTGVLF
TRBJ2-5,TRBV5-6,ASSFALGGRETQY
TRBJ1-1,TRBV27,ASSFALGGANTEAF
TRBJ2-2,TRBV7-9,ASSPDWAGAGTGELF
TRBJ2-7,TRBV11-2,ASTGQGGWYEQY
TRBJ2-3,TRBV27,ASSLGLSTDTQY
TRBJ1-5,TRBV4-1,ASSQLPGESNQPQH
TRBJ1-3,TRBV7-9,ASSLATFINTIY
TRBJ2-5,TRBV7-8,ASSLGPTSQETQY
.,TRBV28,ASSLRGGAYEQY
TRBJ1-2,TRBV28,VTEDSFDYGYT
TRBJ1-1,TRBV28,ASSRQGGYPEAF
TRBJ1-6,TRBV29-1,SVGSGDNSPLH
TRBJ2-7,TRBV7-8,ASSLSGGGVYEQY
TRBJ1-1,TRBV21-1,ASRNGGYTIRTEAF
TRBJ2-3,TRBV5-1,ASSVGTSGGVLDTQY
TRBJ1-3,TRBV7-8,ASSSPRGAGNTIY
TRBJ1-3,TRBV7-2,ASSHGQGNTIY
TRBJ1-5,TRBV27,ASSQDRANQPQH
TRBJ2-7,TRBV2,ASREGVYEQY
TRBJ2-3,TRBV14,ASSFGLRQGTQY
TRBJ1-2,TRBV5-6,ASSGPFNYGYT
TRBJ2-7,TRBV2,ASRDSAYEQY
TRBJ2-5,TRBV27,ASMVAGGRETQY
TRBJ2-5,TRBV30,AWRTSQETQY